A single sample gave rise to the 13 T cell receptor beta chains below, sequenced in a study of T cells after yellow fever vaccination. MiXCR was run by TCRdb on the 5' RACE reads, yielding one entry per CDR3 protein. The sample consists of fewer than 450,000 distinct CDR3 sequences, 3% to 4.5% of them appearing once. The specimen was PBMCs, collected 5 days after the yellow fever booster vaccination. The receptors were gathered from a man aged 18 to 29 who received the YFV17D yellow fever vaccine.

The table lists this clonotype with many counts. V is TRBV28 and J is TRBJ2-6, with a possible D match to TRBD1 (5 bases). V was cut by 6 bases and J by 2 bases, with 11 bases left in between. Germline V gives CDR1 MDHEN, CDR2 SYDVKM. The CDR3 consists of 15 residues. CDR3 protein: CASSSVGPGANVLTF. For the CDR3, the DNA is TGTGCCAGCAGCTCAGTGGGGCCTGGGGCCAACGTCCTGACTTTC.

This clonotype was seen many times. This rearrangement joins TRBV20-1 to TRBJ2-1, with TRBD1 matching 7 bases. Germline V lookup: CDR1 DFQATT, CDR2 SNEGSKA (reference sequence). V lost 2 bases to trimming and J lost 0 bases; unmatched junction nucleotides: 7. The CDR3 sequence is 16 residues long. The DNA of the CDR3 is TGCAGTGCTAGAAAGGACAGGCCGAGCTCCTACAATGAGCAGTTCTTC. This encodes CSARKDRPSSYNEQFF.

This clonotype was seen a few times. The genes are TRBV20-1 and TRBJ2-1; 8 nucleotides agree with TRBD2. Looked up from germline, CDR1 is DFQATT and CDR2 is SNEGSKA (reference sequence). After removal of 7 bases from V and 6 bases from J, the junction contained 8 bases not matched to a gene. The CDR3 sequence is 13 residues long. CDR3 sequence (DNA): TGCAGTGTAACCGGGGGGGCGCTCAATGAGCAGTTCTTC. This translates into CSVTGGALNEQFF.

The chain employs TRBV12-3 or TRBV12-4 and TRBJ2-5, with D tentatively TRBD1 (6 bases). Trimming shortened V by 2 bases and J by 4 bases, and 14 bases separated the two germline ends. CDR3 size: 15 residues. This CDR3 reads CASSLWGKGGETQYF. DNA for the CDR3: TGTGCCAGCAGTTTATGGGGAAAAGGGGGAGAGACCCAGTACTTC.

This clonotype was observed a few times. Written as DNA, the CDR3 is TGCGCCAGCAGCCACCTGGGGGGGCACACTGAAGCTTTCTTT. This sequence encodes CASSHLGGHTEAFF. The rearrangement uses TRBV4-1 and TRBJ1-1; a possible D gene is TRBD1 (6 bases). This CDR3 has 14 amino acids. Trimming stripped 3 bases from V and 3 bases from J, with 11 bases between. Germline values: CDR1 MGHRA, CDR2 YSYEKL.

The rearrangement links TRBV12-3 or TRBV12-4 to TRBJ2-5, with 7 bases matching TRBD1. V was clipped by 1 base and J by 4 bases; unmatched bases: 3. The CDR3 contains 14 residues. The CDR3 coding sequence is TGTGCCAGCAGTTTAGTTCACAGGGGAGAGACCCAGTACTTC. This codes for CASSLVHRGETQYF.

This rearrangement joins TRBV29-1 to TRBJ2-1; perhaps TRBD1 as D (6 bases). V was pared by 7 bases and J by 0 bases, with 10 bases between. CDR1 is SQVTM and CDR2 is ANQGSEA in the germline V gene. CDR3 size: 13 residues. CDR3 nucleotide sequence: TGCAGCGCGGGACACAGCTCCTACAATGAGCAGTTCTTC. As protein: CSAGHSSYNEQFF.

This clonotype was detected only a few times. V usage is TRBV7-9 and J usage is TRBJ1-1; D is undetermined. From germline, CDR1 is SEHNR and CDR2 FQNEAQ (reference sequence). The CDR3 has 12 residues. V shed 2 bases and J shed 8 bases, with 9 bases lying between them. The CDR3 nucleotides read TGTGCCAGCAGCTTATCGGAGGGAGAAGCTTTCTTT. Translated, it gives CASSLSEGEAFF.

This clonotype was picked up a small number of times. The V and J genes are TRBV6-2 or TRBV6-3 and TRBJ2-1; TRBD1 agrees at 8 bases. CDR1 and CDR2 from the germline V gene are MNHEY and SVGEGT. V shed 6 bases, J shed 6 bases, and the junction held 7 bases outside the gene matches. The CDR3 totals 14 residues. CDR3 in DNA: TGTGCCAGCAGCTGGGACAGGTCAGGCAATGAGCAGTTCTTC. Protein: CASSWDRSGNEQFF.

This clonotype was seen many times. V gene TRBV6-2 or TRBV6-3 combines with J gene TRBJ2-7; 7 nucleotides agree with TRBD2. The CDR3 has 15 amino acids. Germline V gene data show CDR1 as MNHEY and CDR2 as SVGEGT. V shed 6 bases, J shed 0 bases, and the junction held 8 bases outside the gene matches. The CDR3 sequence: CASRLAGATSYEQYV. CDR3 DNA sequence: TGTGCCAGCAGGTTAGCGGGCGCCACCTCCTACGAGCAGTACGTC.

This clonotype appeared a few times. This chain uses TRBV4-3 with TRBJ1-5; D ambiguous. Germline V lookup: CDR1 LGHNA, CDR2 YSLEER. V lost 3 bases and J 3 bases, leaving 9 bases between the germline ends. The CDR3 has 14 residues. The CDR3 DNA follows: TGCGCCAGCAGCCATACCTGGGCCAATCAGCCCCAGCATTTT. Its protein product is CASSHTWANQPQHF.

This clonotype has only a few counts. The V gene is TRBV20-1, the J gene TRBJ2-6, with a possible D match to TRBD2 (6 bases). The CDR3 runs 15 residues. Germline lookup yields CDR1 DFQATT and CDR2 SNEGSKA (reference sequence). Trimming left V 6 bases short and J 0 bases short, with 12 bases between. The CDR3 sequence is CSARTGASGANVLTF. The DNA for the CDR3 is TGCAGTGCGCGGACGGGAGCCTCTGGGGCCAACGTCCTGACTTTC.

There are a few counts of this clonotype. CDR3: CASSLETTGGPYNEQFF. The CDR3 coding sequence is TGTGCCAGCAGTTTAGAAACAACGGGGGGGCCCTACAATGAGCAGTTCTTC. The chain carries TRBV12-3 or TRBV12-4 and TRBJ2-1; 8 nucleotides match TRBD2. The V gene end was trimmed by 1 base and the J gene end by 2 bases; junction bases not matched to a gene: 7. The CDR3 consists of 17 residues.